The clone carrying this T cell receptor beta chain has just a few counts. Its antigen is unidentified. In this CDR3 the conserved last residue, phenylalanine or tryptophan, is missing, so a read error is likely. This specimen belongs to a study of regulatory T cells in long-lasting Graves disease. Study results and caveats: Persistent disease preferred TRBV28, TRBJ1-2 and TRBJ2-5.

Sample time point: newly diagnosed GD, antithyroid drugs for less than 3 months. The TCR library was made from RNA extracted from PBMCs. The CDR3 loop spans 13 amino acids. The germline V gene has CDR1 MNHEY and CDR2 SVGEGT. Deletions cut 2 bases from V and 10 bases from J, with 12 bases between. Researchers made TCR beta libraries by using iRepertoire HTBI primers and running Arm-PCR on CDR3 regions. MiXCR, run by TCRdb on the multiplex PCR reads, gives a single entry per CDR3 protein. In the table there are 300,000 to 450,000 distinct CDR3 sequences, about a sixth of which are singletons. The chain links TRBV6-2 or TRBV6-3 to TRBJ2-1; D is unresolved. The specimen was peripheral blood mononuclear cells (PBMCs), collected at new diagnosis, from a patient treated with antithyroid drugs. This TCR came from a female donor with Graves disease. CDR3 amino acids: CASSYGPGWEQFS. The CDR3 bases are TGTGCCAGCAGTTACGGCCCCGGTTGGGAGCAGTTCTCC.